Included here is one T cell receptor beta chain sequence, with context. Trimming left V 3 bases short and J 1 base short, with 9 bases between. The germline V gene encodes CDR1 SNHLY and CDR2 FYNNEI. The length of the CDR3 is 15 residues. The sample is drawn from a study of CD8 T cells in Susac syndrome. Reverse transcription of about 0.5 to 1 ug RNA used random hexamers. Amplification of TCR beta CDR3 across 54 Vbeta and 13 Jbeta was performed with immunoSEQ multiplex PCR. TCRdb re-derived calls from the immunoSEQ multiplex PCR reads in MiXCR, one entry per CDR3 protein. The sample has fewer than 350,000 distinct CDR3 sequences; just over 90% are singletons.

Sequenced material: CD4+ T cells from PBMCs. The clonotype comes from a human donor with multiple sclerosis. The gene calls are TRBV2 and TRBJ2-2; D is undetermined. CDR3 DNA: TGTGCCAGCAGTGAGGTTTCCTGGAACACCGGGGAGCTGTTTTTT. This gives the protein CASSEVSWNTGELFF. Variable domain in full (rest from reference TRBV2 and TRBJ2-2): EPEVTQTPSHQVTQMGQEVILRCVPISNHLYFYWYRQILGQKVEFLVSFYNNEISEKSEIFDDQFSVERPDGSNFTLKIRSTKLEDSAMYFCASSEVSWNTGELFFGEGSRLTVL.